This T cell receptor (beta chain) appears in the sequencing data of a study of cytomegalovirus exposure and HLA in healthy donors. A remark on this clone: The antigen remains undetermined.

The study, taken as a whole, reports: After further analysis at a later stage, 16,951 TCR beta sequences were associated with HLA alleles at 0.05 false discovery rate.

With 60 Vbeta and 13 Jbeta primers, the PCR was carried out. Generated by immunoSEQ multiplex PCR, the TCRdb table keeps only in-frame clones and is missing some. The sample has about 150,000 clones; roughly 80% are singletons. The germline V and J ends were trimmed by 8 bases and 5 bases, with 15 bases remaining between them. Germline V lookup: CDR1 MNHEY, CDR2 SMNVEV (reference sequence). This CDR3 has 13 amino acids. The rearrangement joins TRBV27 to TRBJ2-5; TRBD2 is a possible D gene (5 bases). Sequencing was performed on PBMCs. This sequence was found in a man aged 45-60 years in good health and CMV-seropositive. The chain's CDR3 is CASSRARGETQYF. In DNA, the CDR3 is TGTGCCAGCTCGAGGGCGCGCGGCGAGACCCAGTACTTC.